The 21 T cell receptor beta chains in this list originate from one sample, sequenced in a study of OX40 agonist ivuxolimab in advanced cancers. The assay was immunoSEQ multiplex PCR, and TCRdb's table has in-frame clones only and misses some. In the table there are roughly 35,000 clones, about 81% of which are singletons. The material was CD4+ or CD8+ T cells sorted from blood, obtained in a trial of the OX40 agonist ivuxolimab. The receptors were sampled from an adult with an advanced solid tumor such as melanoma, head and neck, liver or kidney cancer.

This clone occurred once. The chain links TRBV6-5 to TRBJ1-2; TRBD1 is a possible D gene (5 bases). The CDR3 extends over 13 amino acids. Trimming removed 4 bases from V and 7 bases from J, with 13 bases in between. The germline CDR1 and CDR2 sequences are MNHEY and SVGAGI. The CDR3 loop reads CASSFLRGGGYTF. CDR3 bases: TGTGCCAGCAGTTTCCTTCGGGGGGGTGGCTACACCTTC.

The V and J genes are TRBV21-1 and TRBJ1-1. TRBV21-1 is given as a pseudogene. The CDR3 length is 17 residues. CDR3 in amino acids: CASSSYSRGEGDTEAFF. In DNA, the CDR3 is TGTGCCAGCAGCTCCTATTCTCGGGGGGAGGGGGACACTGAAGCTTTCTTT.

This chain links TRBV6-1 with TRBJ1-5; D may be TRBD1 (6 bases). CDR3 length equals 15 residues. In germline, CDR1 is MNHNS, CDR2 SASEGT. Trimming took 2 bases from V and 6 from J, leaving 14 bases between them. The CDR3 loop reads CASSEMGGGVQPQHF. CDR3 bases: TGTGCCAGCAGTGAAATGGGAGGGGGTGTTCAGCCCCAGCATTTT.

Only a few counts were recorded for this clone. V and J are TRBV7-2 and TRBJ1-2; 9 bases match TRBD1. The CDR3 is 15 residues long. Germline V CDR1 and CDR2: SGHTA, FQGNSA. Losses at the gene ends were 4 bases for V and 1 base for J; bases not matched to a gene: 4. The CDR3 region is CASSSRQGVNYGYTF. As DNA, the CDR3 is TGTGCCAGCAGCTCACGACAGGGGGTTAACTATGGCTACACCTTC.

The CDR3 DNA is TGCGCCAGCAGCTTTCGGGGGGCGGTGAGGGAGACCCAGTACTTC. This sequence encodes CASSFRGAVRETQYF. The rearrangement links TRBV5-1 to TRBJ2-5; weak D call: TRBD2 (7 bases). Deletions cut 2 bases from V and 5 bases from J, with 16 bases between. CDR3 length equals 15 residues. Looked up from germline, CDR1 is SGHRS and CDR2 is YFSETQ.

This clone showed up just once. This rearrangement joins TRBV7-9 to TRBJ2-1; D possibly corresponds to TRBD2 (6 bases). Germline CDR1 and CDR2: SEHNR and FQNEAQ (reference sequence). The ends were cut back, 4 bases at V and 14 bases at J, with 15 bases in the middle. The CDR3 loop spans 12 amino acids. CDR3 coding DNA: TGTGCCAGCAGCTCCGGACCCTCGGGGGAGTTCTTC. It translates to CASSSGPSGEFF.

The table lists this clone with a few counts. The genes are TRBV6-6 and TRBJ1-5, with D tentatively TRBD1 (6 bases). Germline V gene lookup returns CDR1 MNHNY and CDR2 SVGAGI (reference sequence). V lost 6 bases and J lost 6, with 18 bases in between. The CDR3 runs to 15 residues. The CDR3 nucleotides are TGTGCCAGCAGCGGGGGCCTTCAGGGAAGTCAGCCCCAGCATTTT. Protein product: CASSGGLQGSQPQHF.

The V call is TRBV6-6, the J call TRBJ1-3; D gene ambiguous. There are 13 residues in the CDR3. The V gene lost 8 bases and the J gene lost 1 base, with 9 bases spanning the gap. Germline CDR1 MNHNY, CDR2 SVGAGI (reference sequence). CDR3 sequence (DNA): TGTGCCAGCGGTCCCGGTTCTGGAAACACCATATATTTT. This gives the protein CASGPGSGNTIYF.

The rearrangement links TRBV28 to TRBJ2-1, with TRBD1 matching 7 bases. V shed 3 bases and J 8 bases; nucleotides not matched to a gene: 10. CDR1 is MDHEN and CDR2 is SYDVKM in the germline V gene. This CDR3 is 15 amino acids long. The CDR3 coding sequence is TGTGCCAGCAGTTTTTCCTCAGGGGGTTACGATGAGCAGTTCTTC. It yields the protein CASSFSSGGYDEQFF.

The chain couples TRBV6-5 to TRBJ2-5; D perhaps matches TRBD2 (7 bases). The CDR3 extends over 14 amino acids. V shed 6 bases and J shed 6 bases, with 17 bases lying between them. Per the germline V gene, CDR1 is MNHEY and CDR2 is SVGAGI. The CDR3 DNA reads as TGTGCCAGCAGCACAAGGGGGGGGAGTCAGACCCAGTACTTC. Its protein is CASSTRGGSQTQYF.

Written as DNA, the CDR3 is TGTGCCAGCAGCTCTTTGGGTTTTTCCTCTGGGGCCAACGTCCTGACTTTC. Its protein product is CASSSLGFSSGANVLTF. The chain links TRBV7-9 to TRBJ2-6; D is ambiguous. Trimming removed 4 bases from V and 0 bases from J, with 13 bases in between. CDR3 size: 17 residues. The germline CDR1 and CDR2 sequences are SEHNR and FQNEAQ (reference sequence).

The V and J genes are TRBV29-1 and TRBJ2-2; no firm D call. V was shortened by 2 bases and J by 6 bases, with 7 bases between the two germline ends. Germline loops: CDR1 SQVTM, CDR2 ANQGSEA. The CDR3 contains 12 residues. CDR3 loop: CSVEKVSGELFF. DNA of the CDR3: TGCAGCGTTGAAAAGGTTTCCGGGGAGCTGTTTTTT.

J is TRBJ2-7 and V is TRBV11-2; D gene unclear. The CDR3 runs 12 residues. The V gene lost 0 bases and the J gene lost 9 bases, with 9 bases spanning the gap. The germline gives CDR1 SGHAT, CDR2 FQNNGV. CDR3 nucleotide sequence: TGTGCCAGCAGCTTAGATAGTCTTGTGCAGTACTTC. This gives the protein CASSLDSLVQYF.

The chain is built from TRBV6-1 and TRBJ1-1, with no clear D. Per the germline V gene, CDR1 is MNHNS and CDR2 is SASEGT. The germline V and J ends were trimmed by 2 bases and 0 bases, with 16 bases remaining between them. This CDR3 is 17 amino acids long. Written as DNA, the CDR3 is TGTGCCAGCAGTGAAAATCACATAACTTCAATGAACACTGAAGCTTTCTTT. It is translated as CASSENHITSMNTEAFF.

V is TRBV27 and J is TRBJ2-7, with no clear D. Trimming took 4 bases from V and 2 from J, leaving 15 bases between them. The CDR3 loop spans 15 amino acids. Germline V gene sequence: CDR1 MNHEY, CDR2 SMNVEV (reference sequence). The CDR3 loop is CASSYSLSATYEQYF. The DNA for the CDR3 is TGTGCCAGCAGTTATAGCCTGAGTGCGACCTACGAGCAGTACTTC.

For this clone: Other DNA sequences from this sample encode an identical CDR3 as well. The chain couples TRBV5-4 to TRBJ2-3; D is undetermined. Germline values: CDR1 SGHNT, CDR2 YYREEE (reference sequence). This CDR3 comprises 12 residues. The germline V and J ends were trimmed by 6 bases and 3 bases, with 8 bases remaining between them. Here the CDR3 reads CASTHWTDTQYF. The CDR3 DNA is TGTGCCAGCACCCACTGGACAGATACGCAGTATTTT.

The chain employs TRBV9 and TRBJ2-3; D is perhaps TRBD2 (6 bases). In germline, CDR1 is SGDLS, CDR2 YYNGEE. The CDR3 is made up of 18 amino acids. With 0 bases removed from V and 5 bases from J, the gap between germline ends came to 22 bases. The CDR3 DNA is TGTGCCAGCAGCGTAGGGGGCGGGTCCGTCCGGGAGCGAGATACGCAGTATTTT. Its translation is CASSVGGGSVRERDTQYF.

The chain couples TRBV28 to TRBJ1-6; D gene uncertain. In germline, CDR1 is MDHEN, CDR2 SYDVKM. The V gene lost 3 bases and the J gene lost 3 bases, with 6 bases spanning the gap. The CDR3 length is 14 residues. CDR3 sequence: CASSLSDYNSPLHF. The CDR3 DNA follows: TGTGCCAGCAGTTTGTCGGACTATAATTCACCCCTCCACTTT. Looking up the rest from reference TRBV28 and TRBJ1-6 gives the full variable domain: DVKVTQSSRYLVKRTGEKVFLECVQDMDHENMFWYRQDPGLGLRLIYFSYDVKMKEKGDIPEGYSVSREKKERFSLILESASTNQTSMYLCASSLSDYNSPLHFGNGTRLTVT.

The chain employs TRBV6-5 and TRBJ2-3; TRBD2 matches 7 bases. Trimming removed 7 bases from V and 1 base from J; junction bases left unmatched: 5. CDR3 length: 14 residues. Germline V CDR1 and CDR2: MNHEY, SVGAGI. The CDR3 region is CASILGGGTDTQYF. The CDR3 DNA follows: TGTGCCAGCATCCTGGGGGGGGGCACAGATACGCAGTATTTT.

The chain joins TRBV10-3 to TRBJ2-7; D is uncertain. V shed 5 bases and J shed 5 bases, with 13 bases lying between them. The CDR3 has 13 amino acids. Germline V gene data show CDR1 as ENHRY and CDR2 as SYGVKD. The CDR3 bases are TGTGCCATCAGTTCGACACTGAATGACGAGCAGTACTTC. It codes for CAISSTLNDEQYF.

V usage is TRBV11-2 and J usage is TRBJ2-3, with D unclear. The length of the CDR3 is 14 residues. In germline, CDR1 is SGHAT, CDR2 FQNNGV. With 2 bases removed from V and 1 base from J, the gap between germline ends came to 7 bases. CDR3 protein: CASSLSFGTDTQYF. CDR3 DNA sequence: TGTGCCAGCAGCTTATCGTTTGGCACAGATACGCAGTATTTT.